One T cell receptor beta chain is described in this entry. Its antigen is as yet unknown. The data derive from a study of cytomegalovirus exposure and HLA in healthy donors. The study, taken as a whole, reports: Some V segments, TRBV6-2 and TRBV6-3 among them, were indistinguishable and were therefore excluded.

V lost 7 bases, J lost 1 base, and 14 bases lay in between. This CDR3 is built from 15 residues. Germline-derived CDR1 and CDR2 are SGHRS and YFSETQ. Amplification used 60 Vbeta primers and 13 Jbeta primers. This table comes from immunoSEQ multiplex PCR, and its TCRdb copy is limited to in-frame clones, with some not included. The sample shows 150,000 to 200,000 clones, approximately 90% of them seen only once. Material: PBMCs. The rearrangement uses TRBV5-1 and TRBJ1-4; a weak D match, TRBD1 (5 bases). The receptor was derived from a boy aged 2 to 9 in good health and CMV-seronegative. The CDR3 DNA is TGCGCCAGCGGACCAGGCGGGGGAACTAATGAAAAACTGTTTTTT. Its protein product is CASGPGGGTNEKLFF.